These T cell receptor beta chains were read from a single sample in a study of shared clonotypes between healthy human individuals. Assay: immunoSEQ multiplex PCR; the TCRdb copy retains only in-frame clones and omits some. The sample carries about 650,000 clones, around 95% recorded once. The sequenced sample consisted of naive CD8+ T cells sorted from blood. These receptors all come from a woman in her twenties or thirties in good health. Each CDR3 is given with its conserved first and last residue.

CDR3 protein: CASSPPTGGSFYEQYF
V gene: TRBV27
J gene: TRBJ2-7

CDR3 protein: CASRPNTGELFF
V gene: TRBV7-9
J gene: TRBJ2-2

CDR3 protein: CASSLDTGQTYEQYF
V gene: TRBV18
J gene: TRBJ2-7

CDR3 protein: CASSSETDLAKNIQYF
V gene: TRBV11-2
J gene: TRBJ2-4

CDR3 protein: CASSGWDRIEAFF
V gene: TRBV6-1
J gene: TRBJ1-1

CDR3 protein: CASSHKGLAGANEQFF
V gene: TRBV16
J gene: TRBJ2-1

CDR3 protein: CASSPGQGDFAGELFF
V gene: TRBV5-6
J gene: TRBJ2-2

CDR3 protein: CASSSPGQGHQPQHF
V gene: TRBV28
J gene: TRBJ1-5

CDR3 protein: CASGQGTDTQYF
V gene: TRBV28
J gene: TRBJ2-3

CDR3 protein: CASSPQPGGYEQYF
V gene: TRBV27
J gene: TRBJ2-7

CDR3 protein: CASMLAGESDTQYF
V gene: TRBV2
J gene: TRBJ2-3

CDR3 protein: CAWSGLNEKLFF
V gene: TRBV30
J gene: TRBJ1-4

CDR3 protein: CASSFSGGGKESGANVLTF
V gene: TRBV27
J gene: TRBJ2-6

CDR3 protein: CSVEPPGGSGTGELFF
V gene: TRBV29-1
J gene: TRBJ2-2

CDR3 protein: CASSGDPGQGAIVNQPQHF
V gene: TRBV2
J gene: TRBJ1-5

CDR3 protein: CASTSIYGGNEQFF
V gene: TRBV2
J gene: TRBJ2-1

CDR3 protein: CASATGLRSPEQFF
V gene: TRBV6-4
J gene: TRBJ2-1